This TCR beta chain was observed in a study of blood T cell repertoires in COVID-19. Across the study: The United States, Italy and Spain were the sources of the acute and convalescent COVID-19 samples. The cDNA or gDNA used as material had been derived from T cells, B-cell-depleted T cells, or PBMCs.

V was trimmed by 5 bases and J by 3 bases, leaving 16 bases between them. CDR1 is MNHEY, CDR2 SMNVEV, per germline (reference sequence). The CDR3 totals 16 residues. The repertoire was sequenced with immunoSEQ multiplex PCR; TCRdb's copy has only in-frame clones and lacks some. The sample records about 220,000 clones, 70% to 85% being singletons. This clonotype was obtained from a man aged 45-65 years with active or convalescent COVID-19. This chain uses TRBV27 with TRBJ1-4, with a possible D match to TRBD1 (5 bases). The sequencing sample was made of peripheral blood. The CDR3 spells CASSPRGGVSNEKLFF. The CDR3 DNA reads as TGTGCCAGCAGTCCCCGCGGGGGGGTTTCTAATGAAAAACTGTTTTTT.